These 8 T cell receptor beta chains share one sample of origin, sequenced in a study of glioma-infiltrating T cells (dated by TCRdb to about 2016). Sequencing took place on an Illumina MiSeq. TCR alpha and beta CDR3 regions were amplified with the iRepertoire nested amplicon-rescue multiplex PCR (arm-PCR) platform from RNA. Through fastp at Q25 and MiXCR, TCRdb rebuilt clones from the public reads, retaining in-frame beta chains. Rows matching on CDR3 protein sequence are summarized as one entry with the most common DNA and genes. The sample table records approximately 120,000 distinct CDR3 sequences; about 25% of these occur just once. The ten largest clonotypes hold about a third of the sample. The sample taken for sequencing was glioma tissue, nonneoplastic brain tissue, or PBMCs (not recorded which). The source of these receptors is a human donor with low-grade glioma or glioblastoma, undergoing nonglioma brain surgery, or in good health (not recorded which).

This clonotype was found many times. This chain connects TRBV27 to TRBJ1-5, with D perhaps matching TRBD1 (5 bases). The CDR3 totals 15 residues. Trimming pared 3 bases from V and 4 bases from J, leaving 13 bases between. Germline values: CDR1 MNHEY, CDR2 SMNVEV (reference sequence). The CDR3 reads CASSFYGGPNQPQHF. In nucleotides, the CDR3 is TGTGCCAGCAGTTTTTATGGGGGTCCAAATCAGCCCCAGCATTTT.

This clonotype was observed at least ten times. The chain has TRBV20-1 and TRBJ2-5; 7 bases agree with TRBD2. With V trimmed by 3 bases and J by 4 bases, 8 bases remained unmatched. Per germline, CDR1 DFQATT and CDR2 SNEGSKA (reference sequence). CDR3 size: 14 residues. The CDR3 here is CSARVSAGAETQYF. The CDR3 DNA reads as TGCAGTGCTAGGGTCTCGGCGGGAGCAGAGACCCAGTACTTC.

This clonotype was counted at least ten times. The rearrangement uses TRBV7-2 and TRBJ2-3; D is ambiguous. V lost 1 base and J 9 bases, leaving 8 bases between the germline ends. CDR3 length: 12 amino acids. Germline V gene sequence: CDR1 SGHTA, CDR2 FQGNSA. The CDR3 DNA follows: TGTGCCAGCAGCTTAGAGTGGAAGACGCAGTATTTT. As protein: CASSLEWKTQYF.

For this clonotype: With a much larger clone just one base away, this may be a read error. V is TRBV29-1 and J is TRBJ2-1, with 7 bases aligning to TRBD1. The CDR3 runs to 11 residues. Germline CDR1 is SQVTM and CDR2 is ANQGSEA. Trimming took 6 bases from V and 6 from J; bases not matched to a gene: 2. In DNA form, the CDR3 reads TGCAGCGTGGGACAGCCCAATGAGCAGTTCTTC. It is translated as CSVGQPNEQFF.

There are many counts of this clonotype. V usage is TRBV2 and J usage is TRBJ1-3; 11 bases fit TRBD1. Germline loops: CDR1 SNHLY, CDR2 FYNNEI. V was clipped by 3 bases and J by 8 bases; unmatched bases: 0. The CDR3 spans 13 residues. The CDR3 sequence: CASSEDRGHTIYF. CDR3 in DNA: TGTGCCAGCAGTGAGGACAGGGGGCACACCATATATTTT.

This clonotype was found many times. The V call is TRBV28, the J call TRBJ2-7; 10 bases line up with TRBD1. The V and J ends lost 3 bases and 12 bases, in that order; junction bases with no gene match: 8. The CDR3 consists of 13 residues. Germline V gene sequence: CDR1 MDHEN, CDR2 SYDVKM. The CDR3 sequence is CASSLGTGASGYF. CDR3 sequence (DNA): TGTGCCAGCAGTTTGGGGACAGGGGCCTCTGGGTACTTC.

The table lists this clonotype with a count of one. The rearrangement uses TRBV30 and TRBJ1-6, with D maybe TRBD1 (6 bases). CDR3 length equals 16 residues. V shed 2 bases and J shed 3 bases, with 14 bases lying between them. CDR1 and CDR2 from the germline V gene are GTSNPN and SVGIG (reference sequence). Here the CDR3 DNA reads TGTGCCTGGAGTATCCTGGGACAACTCTATAATTCACCCCTCCACTTT. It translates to CAWSILGQLYNSPLHF.

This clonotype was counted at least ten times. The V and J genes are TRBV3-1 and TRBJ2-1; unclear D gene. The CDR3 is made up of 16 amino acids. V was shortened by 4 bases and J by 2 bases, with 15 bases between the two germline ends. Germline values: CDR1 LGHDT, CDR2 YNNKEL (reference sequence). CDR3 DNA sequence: TGTGCCAGCAGCCCGCGAACGGTTTTCCCCTACAATGAGCAGTTCTTC. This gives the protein CASSPRTVFPYNEQFF.